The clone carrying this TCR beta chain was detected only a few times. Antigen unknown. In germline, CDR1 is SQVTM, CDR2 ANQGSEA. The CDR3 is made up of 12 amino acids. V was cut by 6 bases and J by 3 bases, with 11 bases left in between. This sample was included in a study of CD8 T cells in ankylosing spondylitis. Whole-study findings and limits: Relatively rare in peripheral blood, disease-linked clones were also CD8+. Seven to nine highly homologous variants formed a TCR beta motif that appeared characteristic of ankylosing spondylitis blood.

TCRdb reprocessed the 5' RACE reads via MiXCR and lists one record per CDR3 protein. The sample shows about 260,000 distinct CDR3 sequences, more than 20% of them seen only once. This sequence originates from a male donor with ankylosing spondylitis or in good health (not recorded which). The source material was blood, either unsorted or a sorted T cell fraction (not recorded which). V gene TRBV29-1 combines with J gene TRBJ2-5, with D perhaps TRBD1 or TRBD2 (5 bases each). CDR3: CSVAQGEETQYF. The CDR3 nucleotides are TGCAGCGTGGCCCAGGGAGAAGAGACCCAGTACTTC.